These 17 T cell receptor beta chains share one sample of origin, sequenced in a study of vaccination effects on CD4 cells after COVID-19. Peptide-pool stimulation followed by sequencing identified expanded antigen-specific CD4+ clonotypes in the ViraFEST assay. CD4+ T cells were isolated after about eleven days of culture. Participants completed two doses of the BNT162b2 or mRNA-1273 vaccine. Sequenced by immunoSEQ multiplex PCR; TCRdb stores in-frame clones only, minus some. The sample holds around 69,000 clones; 74% are singletons and the top ten take approximately 1.5%. The antigens these receptors bind are not known. This sample comprised CD4+ T cells from PBMCs cultured with HCoV-229E spike peptides, obtained after COVID-19 vaccination. The receptors were sampled from a human donor who received a COVID-19 vaccine.

The genes are TRBV15 and TRBJ2-7, with 10 positions matching TRBD1. This CDR3 has 15 amino acids. J gave up 6 bases and V 1 base, and 6 bases lay outside the gene matches. The germline CDR1 and CDR2 sequences are LNHNV and YYDKDF (reference sequence). The CDR3 here is CATSRGGTGEAEQYV. DNA of the CDR3: TGTGCCACCAGCAGAGGAGGGACAGGGGAAGCCGAGCAGTACGTC.

The CDR3 sequence: CSVEASGGAWPPQETQYF. CDR3 coding DNA: TGCAGCGTTGAAGCTAGCGGGGGGGCCTGGCCACCTCAAGAGACCCAGTACTTC. This chain joins TRBV29-1 and TRBJ2-5, with 12 bases aligning to TRBD2. Germline-derived CDR1 and CDR2 are SQVTM and ANQGSEA. With V trimmed by 1 base and J by 2 bases, 11 bases remained unmatched. This CDR3 region has 18 residues.

The CDR3 nucleotides read TGTGCCAGCAGCCCGGCGAGGGACTCAGATACGCAGTATTTT. Translating gives CASSPARDSDTQYF. This chain uses TRBV7-9 with TRBJ2-3; a possible D gene is TRBD2 (6 bases). CDR1 is SEHNR and CDR2 is FQNEAQ in the germline V gene (reference sequence). The CDR3 is made up of 14 amino acids. V lost 5 bases and J lost 4, with 13 bases in between.

This chain connects TRBV5-1 to TRBJ1-5; no clear D. This CDR3 is built from 13 residues. Germline V gene sequence: CDR1 SGHRS, CDR2 YFSETQ. V lost 4 bases, J lost 2 bases, and 7 bases lay in between. CDR3 coding DNA: TGCGCCAGCAGCCTGAAGGGCAATCAGCCCCAGCATTTT. Translation: CASSLKGNQPQHF.

This clone came up a few times. The chain couples TRBV6-5 to TRBJ1-6; D possibly corresponds to TRBD1 (5 bases). Germline V gene sequence: CDR1 MNHEY, CDR2 SVGAGI. The germline V and J ends were trimmed by 2 bases and 10 bases, with 15 bases remaining between them. CDR3 length: 15 residues. The CDR3 spells CASSYDSQAWSPLHF. In nucleotides, the CDR3 is TGTGCCAGCAGTTACGACAGCCAGGCCTGGTCACCCCTCCACTTT.

This clone was seen a few times. The chain has TRBV5-1 and TRBJ2-5; the match to TRBD1 covers 12 bases. There are 17 residues in the CDR3. Per the germline V gene, CDR1 is SGHRS and CDR2 is YFSETQ. The V gene end was trimmed by 3 bases and the J gene end by 4 bases; junction bases not matched to a gene: 10. The CDR3 bases are TGCGCCAGCAGCTCGGGACAGGGGGCAATGGTAGGAGAGACCCAGTACTTC. As protein: CASSSGQGAMVGETQYF.

The chain links TRBV5-3 to TRBJ2-7, with TRBD2 matching 7 bases. TRBV5-3 is given ORF status, its function remaining uncertain. The CDR3 loop spans 16 amino acids. The V and J ends lost 4 bases and 2 bases, in that order; junction bases with no gene match: 12. As DNA, the CDR3 is TGTGCCAGAAGCCCCAGGGCTCTAGCGGTGCCCTACGAGCAGTACGTC. Translation gives CARSPRALAVPYEQYV.

The rearrangement links TRBV19 to TRBJ2-5, with D tentatively TRBD1 or TRBD2 (5 bases each). Germline V gene sequence: CDR1 LNHDA, CDR2 SQIVND (reference sequence). The CDR3 has 14 residues. The ends were cut back, 8 bases at V and 5 bases at J, with 18 bases in the middle. The CDR3 region is CASRSPGRMETQYF. For the CDR3, the DNA is TGTGCCAGTCGATCACCGGGGCGAATGGAGACCCAGTACTTC.

There are a few counts of this clone. DNA of the CDR3: TGTGCCAGCAGCGTGAGCGGGGAGATGCAAGAGACCCAGTACTTC. Translation: CASSVSGEMQETQYF. The chain uses TRBV9 and TRBJ2-5; 7 bases are shared with TRBD2. Per the germline V gene, CDR1 is SGDLS and CDR2 is YYNGEE. After removal of 2 bases from V and 2 bases from J, the junction contained 6 bases not matched to a gene. The CDR3 runs 15 residues.

This clone came up a few times. The genes are TRBV6-1 and TRBJ1-3; 12 positions agree with TRBD1. The trim removed 4 bases at V and 2 bases at J, leaving 3 bases unmatched. This CDR3 is 16 amino acids long. CDR1 is MNHNS and CDR2 is SASEGT in the germline V gene. In DNA form, the CDR3 reads TGTGCCAGCAGTGTGGGACAGGGGGCGGCTGGAAACACCATATATTTT. Protein: CASSVGQGAAGNTIYF.

The rearrangement joins TRBV12-3 or TRBV12-4 to TRBJ1-2; D is uncertain. The CDR3 loop spans 12 amino acids. Trimming took 7 bases from V and 5 from J, leaving 11 bases between them. The DNA for the CDR3 is TGTGCCAGCACCTTCGGACGGTATGGCTACACCTTC. Amino acids: CASTFGRYGYTF.

This clone was seen a handful of times. CDR3 nucleotide sequence: TGCGCCAGCAGCCCTTGGACAGGGAGCAACTATGGCTACACCTTC. Protein sequence: CASSPWTGSNYGYTF. The chain links TRBV5-1 to TRBJ1-2; 8 bases agree with TRBD1. J was trimmed by 2 bases and V by 4 bases; bases with no gene match: 7. Germline CDR1 is SGHRS and CDR2 is YFSETQ. The CDR3 is 15 residues long.

V usage is TRBV19 and J usage is TRBJ2-2; D ambiguous. The CDR3 loop spans 12 amino acids. V shed 3 bases and J shed 6 bases, with 5 bases lying between them. Germline lookup yields CDR1 LNHDA and CDR2 SQIVND (reference sequence). This CDR3 is CASSMRPGELFF. The CDR3 coding sequence is TGTGCCAGTAGTATGAGACCCGGGGAGCTGTTTTTT.

The chain combines TRBV28 with TRBJ1-1, with a possible D match to TRBD1 (6 bases). Germline CDR1 reads MDHEN; CDR2 reads SYDVKM. V lost 7 bases, J lost 10 bases, and 10 bases lay in between. The CDR3 runs to 10 residues. This CDR3 is CASTGRGAFF. In DNA, the CDR3 is TGTGCCAGCACCGGCAGGGGAGCTTTCTTT.

The chain carries TRBV5-6 and TRBJ1-3; TRBD1 is a possible D gene (6 bases). Germline assignment: CDR1 SGHDT and CDR2 YYEEEE. This CDR3 contains 17 residues. With 1 base removed from V and 4 bases from J, the gap between germline ends came to 18 bases. CDR3 coding DNA: TGTGCCAGCAGCTTGTTCGGTAGTATGGGACAAGGAAACACCATATATTTT. Translating gives CASSLFGSMGQGNTIYF.

This clone occurred once. The chain recombines TRBV5-8 with TRBJ1-2; D is ambiguous. The CDR3 covers 14 residues. The germline V gene has CDR1 SGHTS and CDR2 YDEGEE. V was pared by 4 bases and J by 8 bases, with 18 bases between. CDR3 loop: CASSTPAGPRGYTF. The CDR3 DNA reads TGTGCCAGCAGCACACCGGCGGGTCCGAGAGGCTACACCTTC. Based on the CDR3 plus reference TRBV5-8 and TRBJ1-2, the full variable domain is EAGVTQSPTHLIKTRGQQATLRCSPISGHTSVYWYQQALGLGLQFLLWYDEGEERNRGNFPPRFSGRQFPNYSSELNVNALELEDSALYLCASSTPAGPRGYTFGSGTRLTVV.

V is TRBV30 and J is TRBJ2-5; 10 nucleotides match TRBD1. CDR1 GTSNPN and CDR2 SVGIG come from the germline V gene (reference sequence). There are 15 residues in the CDR3. The V and J ends lost 3 bases and 0 bases, in that order; junction bases with no gene match: 4. CDR3 sequence: CAWRDRGHYQETQYF. The CDR3 DNA reads as TGTGCCTGGAGAGACAGGGGGCACTACCAAGAGACCCAGTACTTC.